One and the same sample provided the 6 T cell receptor beta chains below, sequenced in a study of T cell changes during pregnancy in multiple sclerosis. The assay was immunoSEQ multiplex PCR, and TCRdb's table has in-frame clones only and misses some. The sample yields about 66,000 clones, roughly nine tenths seen once. The sequencing here drew on CD8+ T cells from peripheral blood mononuclear cells, taken before pregnancy. These receptors were obtained from a female donor with multiple sclerosis, enrolled in a pregnancy study.

The chain combines TRBV9 with TRBJ2-7, with 10 bases matching TRBD2. V lost 8 bases, J lost 5 bases, and 10 bases stayed unmatched. The CDR3 loop spans 14 amino acids. The germline gives CDR1 SGDLS, CDR2 YYNGEE. The CDR3 nucleotides read TGTGCCAGTTCCAAAGCGGGGGGGAGGGACGAGCAGTACTTC. Encoded protein: CASSKAGGRDEQYF.

The chain couples TRBV13 to TRBJ1-1; 7 bases are a match to TRBD1. This CDR3 has 15 amino acids. Germline lookup yields CDR1 PRHDT and CDR2 FYEKMQ (reference sequence). J lost 5 bases, V lost 5 bases, and 11 bases had no gene match. The CDR3 DNA sequence: TGTGCCAGCAGCCTCCCTCGACAGGGAGAAACTGAAGCTTTCTTT. Its translation: CASSLPRQGETEAFF.

The V and J genes are TRBV29-1 and TRBJ1-2; D unclear. The germline gives CDR1 SQVTM, CDR2 ANQGSEA. This CDR3 has 13 residues. With 5 bases removed from V and 3 bases from J, the gap between germline ends came to 13 bases. The CDR3 reads CSVPEPNDYGYTF. In DNA, the CDR3 is TGCAGCGTTCCCGAGCCTAATGACTATGGCTACACCTTC.

The gene calls are TRBV9 and TRBJ1-2, with 7 bases that match TRBD1. The CDR3 totals 15 residues. Germline V lookup: CDR1 SGDLS, CDR2 YYNGEE. The ends lost 4 bases at V and 2 bases at J; junction bases unmatched: 8. The CDR3 nucleotides are TGTGCCAGCAGCCCTCCAGGGGGACAGAACTATGGCTACACCTTC. Translating it yields CASSPPGGQNYGYTF.

The chain couples TRBV18 to TRBJ2-5; TRBD1 matches at 11 bases. V lost 4 bases and J lost 5; bases outside the gene matches: 6. CDR1 and CDR2 (germline): KGHSH, LQKENI. The CDR3 has 15 amino acids. CDR3 sequence (DNA): TGTGCCAGCTCACGGCCGGACAGGGGGCCCGAGACCCAGTACTTC. This sequence encodes CASSRPDRGPETQYF.

This chain's CDR3 is CAILAGSTDTQYF. CDR3 coding DNA: TGTGCCATTCTAGCGGGGAGCACAGATACGCAGTATTTT. The chain is built from TRBV10-3 and TRBJ2-3; 9 positions agree with TRBD2. Trimming at V came to 9 bases and at J to 0 bases, leaving 1 base not matched to a gene. CDR1 and CDR2 from the germline V gene are ENHRY and SYGVKD. The CDR3 is 13 residues long.